This T cell receptor (beta chain) is from a study of T cell responses to AZD1222 COVID-19 vaccine. Across the whole study: Pooled samples include second doses given at about 4 or 12 weeks. Broader study findings: Along spike, vaccine-associated CD4 TCRs were found throughout, with dominance at 160-218 and 743-854.

Turning to this clone: The antigen is unknown.

The table came from immunoSEQ multiplex PCR; TCRdb's copy has only in-frame clones and leaves some out. The sample carries around 70,000 clones, roughly 85% recorded once. Germline loops: CDR1 SGHNT, CDR2 YENEEA. V was shortened by 7 bases and J by 2 bases, with 18 bases between the two germline ends. The CDR3 loop spans 15 amino acids. The receptor comes from an adult in good health. J is TRBJ2-7 and V is TRBV11-3; D possibly matches TRBD1 or TRBD2 (5 bases each). The input for sequencing was peripheral blood, taken on day 0 of AZD1222 vaccination. The CDR3 is CASTYWGSGPYEQYF. The DNA of the CDR3 is TGTGCCAGCACCTACTGGGGCAGCGGTCCCTACGAGCAGTACTTC.